This record concerns one T cell receptor (beta chain) sequence. Its specificity is unknown. Germline V gene data show CDR1 as KGHDR and CDR2 as SFDVKD. The J segment lost 6 bases and the V segment lost 4 bases, leaving 7 bases of the junction unmatched. The CDR3 totals 15 residues. This record comes from a study of T cell responses to AZD1222 COVID-19 vaccine. Whole-study results and caveats: Researchers took repertoire samples only after the peak T cell response had come.

Generated by immunoSEQ multiplex PCR, the TCRdb table keeps only in-frame clones and is missing some. The table has 140,000 to 150,000 clones, 80% to 95% seen once. Material: peripheral blood, obtained 28 days after the second AZD1222 dose. J is TRBJ1-2 and V is TRBV24-1; 10 nucleotides agree with TRBD1. This receptor was identified in an adult who received the AZD1222 COVID-19 vaccine. CDR3 region: CATSEGTGVLDGYTF. DNA for the CDR3: TGTGCCACCAGTGAGGGGACAGGGGTATTAGATGGCTACACCTTC.